The sample holds one count of the clone carrying this T cell receptor (beta chain). These data belong to a study of control samples from healthy donors and cancer patients. The data were produced by immunoSEQ multiplex PCR, yet TCRdb's version contains in-frame clones alone and is incomplete. This table has 390,000 or so clones, 90% appearing once. V shed 7 bases and J 7 bases; nucleotides not matched to a gene: 8. CDR1 SQVTM and CDR2 ANQGSEA come from the germline V gene. This CDR3 spans 14 amino acids. V gene TRBV29-1 combines with J gene TRBJ1-4; TRBD1 matches 11 bases. This TCR was sampled from a man aged 35 to 55 with head and neck cancer. The sequenced sample was PBMCs. CDR3 in amino acids: CSAWTGGAGEKLFF. The DNA of the CDR3 is TGCAGCGCTTGGACAGGGGGCGCGGGTGAAAAACTGTTTTTT.